What follows is one T cell receptor (beta chain) and its context. The V gene's germline CDR1 is SGHRS and CDR2 YFSETQ. The length of the CDR3 is 15 residues. V gave up 0 bases and J gave up 7 bases, with 16 bases separating them. This sample is part of a study of T cell responses to AZD1222 COVID-19 vaccine. Sequenced by immunoSEQ multiplex PCR; TCRdb stores in-frame clones only, minus some. The sample lists under 150,000 clones, 82% seen once, with about 4% in the top ten. The chain links TRBV5-1 to TRBJ1-2; possibly TRBD1 for D (6 bases). This sample comprised peripheral blood, obtained on day 0 of MenACWY control vaccination. The TCR was taken from an adult in good health. The CDR3 here is CASSLAQGMVSGYTF. The CDR3 nucleotides are TGCGCCAGCAGCTTGGCCCAGGGGATGGTTTCTGGCTACACCTTC.